This T cell receptor beta chain derives from a study of blood T cell repertoires in COVID-19 (dated by TCRdb to the early 2020s). Regarding the complete study: The collaborator samples originated in the United States, Italy and Spain and spanned the acute and convalescent phases of COVID-19. The prospective study material was composed of cDNA or gDNA derived from T cells, B-cell-depleted T cells, or PBMCs. The dataset comprised deeply sampled blood TCRbeta repertoires from subjects exposed to, actively infected with, or recovered from COVID-19. A freely available public database, intended as a resource for researchers studying the immune response to SARS-CoV-2, is where the repertoires were released. Samples came from the ongoing ImmuneRACE study (first 160 participants) plus 1,254 subjects from 6 global collaborators. Sample metadata almost always included a de-identified subject ID, COVID-19 status, age in years and sex. HLA class I and class II types, where available, came from metadata supplied by the sample provider rather than from assay-based typing. Points the paper makes about the study in general: The quantity of clinical and demographic metadata differed by source and by participant and was supplied without curation.

Clipping removes 8 bases from V and 4 bases from J, with 13 as the unmatched junction base count. CDR3 length: 17 amino acids, cysteine to phenylalanine. Here the CDR3 DNA is all that survives: 51 bases in frame from base 1. The germline V gene gives CDR1 as MGHDK and CDR2 as SYGVNS. This clone occurred once. The antigen it binds to is not known. No base quality information exists; no much larger clone differs at one position. Whole blood was collected in K2EDTA tubes by collaborating institutions according to the institutions' own protocols. For TCRbeta analysis, collaborators shipped samples in one of three forms: frozen whole blood, isolated PBMCs, or DNA extracted from either of those sample types. TCRbeta CDR3 regions were amplified from genomic DNA by means of the immunoSEQ Assay, a bias-controlled multiplex PCR. As for the original processing: Nucleated cell counts per sample were estimated from amplification of reference gene primers within the assay. To quantify the absolute abundance of each unique TCRbeta CDR3 rearrangement, sequence reads were collapsed and filtered. For each sample, productive Simpson clonality was calculated as the square root of Simpson's diversity index across productive rearrangements. TCRdb limited this immuneACCESS table to in-frame rearrangements with V and J called. A share of clones is missing; checked studies link under half to unresolved V genes, and the rest is unexplained. V and J calls and clone size are given by that table; D and trimming were obtained from the DNA. This sample comprises a few hundred thousand clones, roughly 86% of them detected only once. The ten top clones hold approximately 2.9% of the sample.

The origin of this receptor is a human donor in a cohort sampled during active COVID-19. The chain uses TRBV25-1 and TRBJ2-5, and 13 junctional nucleotides match TRBD2. Material: peripheral blood. CDR3 loop: CASSHSLTSGRLETQYF. The DNA sequence is as follows: TGTGCCAGCTCGCACTCACTGACTAGCGGGAGGTTAGAGACCCAGTACTTC. Beyond the CDR3, the reference TRBV25-1 and TRBJ2-5 genes provide the residues; the full variable domain reads: EADIYQTPRYLVIGTGKKITLECSQTMGHDKMYWYQQDPGMELHLIHYSYGVNSTEKGDLSSESTVSRIRTEHFPLTLESARPSHTSQYLCASSHSLTSGRLETQYFGPGTRLLVL.